This TCR beta chain is drawn from a study of radiation and T cells in renal cell carcinoma. Study conclusions and caveats: No pretreatment tumor biopsies were available for baseline clonotypes.

Looked up from germline, CDR1 is LNHDA and CDR2 is SQIVND (reference sequence). After removal of 6 bases from V and 1 base from J, the junction contained 2 bases not matched to a gene. This CDR3 has 14 amino acids. Generated by immunoSEQ multiplex PCR, the TCRdb table keeps only in-frame clones and is missing some. The repertoire holds roughly 130,000 clones, with more than 80% as singletons. Comments on this clone: Its antigen is unknown.

Time point of the sample: blood 2 weeks post-SBRT. Specified treatment: 15 Gy SBRT to primary tumor, nephrectomy 4 weeks later. Sequences were derived from blood, sampled from a patient whose treatment included radiotherapy and nephrectomy. The receptor was isolated from a woman aged 55-70 years with renal cell carcinoma. The chain combines TRBV19 with TRBJ1-5; 8 bases are a match to TRBD1. The CDR3 region has the DNA TGTGCCAGTAGGGGGACAGGCAGCAATCAGCCCCAGCATTTT. Encoded protein: CASRGTGSNQPQHF.